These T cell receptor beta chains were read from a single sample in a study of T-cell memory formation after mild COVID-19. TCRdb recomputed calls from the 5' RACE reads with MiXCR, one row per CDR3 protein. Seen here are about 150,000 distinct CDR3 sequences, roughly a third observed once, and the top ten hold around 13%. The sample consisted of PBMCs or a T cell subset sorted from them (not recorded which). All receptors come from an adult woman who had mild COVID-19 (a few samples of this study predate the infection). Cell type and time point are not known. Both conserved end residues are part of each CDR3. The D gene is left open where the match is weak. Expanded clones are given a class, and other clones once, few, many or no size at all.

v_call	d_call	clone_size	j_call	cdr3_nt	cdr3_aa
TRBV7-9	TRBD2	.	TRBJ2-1	TGTGCCAGCAGCTTAGCGGCGGGGGGGACAGCCTACAATGAGCAGTTCTTC	CASSLAAGGTAYNEQFF
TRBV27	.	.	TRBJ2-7	TGTGCCAGCAGTTTTCTTAACTCCTACGAGCAGTACTTC	CASSFLNSYEQYF
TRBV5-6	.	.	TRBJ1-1	TGTGCCAGCAGCTTGCGAGGACACCTGAACACTGAAGCTTTCTTT	CASSLRGHLNTEAFF
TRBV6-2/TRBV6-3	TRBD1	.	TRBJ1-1	TGTGCCAGCAGTTACCGGGACAGAGAACTGAACACTGAAGCTTTCTTT	CASSYRDRELNTEAFF
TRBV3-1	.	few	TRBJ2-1	TGTGCCAGCAGCCCTGTAGGGAACTACTACAATGAGCAGTTCTTC	CASSPVGNYYNEQFF
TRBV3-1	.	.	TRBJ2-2	TGTGCCAGCAGCCAAGCGGGTTCCAGGGGCGGGGAGCTGTTTTTT	CASSQAGSRGGELFF
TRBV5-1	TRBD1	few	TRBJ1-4	TGCGCCAGCAGCTTATCGGGACAGGGAGGACAAAAACTGTTTTTT	CASSLSGQGGQKLFF
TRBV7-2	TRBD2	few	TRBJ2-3	TGTGCCAGCAGCCTGCGACTAGCGGGGGGTCCGGGGGACACAGATACGCAGTATTTT	CASSLRLAGGPGDTDTQYF
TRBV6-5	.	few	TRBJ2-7	TGTGCCAGCAGTATGATTTCAGGGGTCGGGGAGCAGTACTTC	CASSMISGVGEQYF
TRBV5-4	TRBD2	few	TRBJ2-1	TGTGCCAGCAGTTCCGGGACTAGCGGTAACAATGAGCAGTTCTTC	CASSSGTSGNNEQFF
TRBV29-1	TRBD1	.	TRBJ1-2	TGCAGCGTTGACTCGGGACAGATGAACTATGGCTACACCTTC	CSVDSGQMNYGYTF
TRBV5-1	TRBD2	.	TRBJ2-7	TGCGCCAGCAGCTTGGTGGCTAGCGGGGCTAACTACGAGCAGTACTTC	CASSLVASGANYEQYF
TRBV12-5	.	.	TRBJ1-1	TGTGCTAGTGGCTTTAGTGAAACTGAAGCTTTCTTT	CASGFSETEAFF
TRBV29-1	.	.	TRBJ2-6	TGCAGCGTTGACGAGGGTTCTGGGTCCAACGTCCTGACTTTC	CSVDEGSGSNVLTF
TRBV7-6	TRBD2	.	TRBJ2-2	TGTGCCAGCAGCTCGCCGTCCCTAGCGGGGGGAGACACCGGGGAGCTGTTTTTT	CASSSPSLAGGDTGELFF
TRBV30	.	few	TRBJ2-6	TGTGCCTGGAGTGCCGGAAAAATGAGCTCTGGGGCCAACGTCCTGACTTTC	CAWSAGKMSSGANVLTF
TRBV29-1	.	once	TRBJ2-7	TGCAGCGTTTCTCTCCTGGACAAACGGGTCTACGAGCAGTACTTC	CSVSLLDKRVYEQYF
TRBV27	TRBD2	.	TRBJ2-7	TGTGCCAGCAGTATCCTCGGGACTAGTAACACCTACGAGCAGTACTTC	CASSILGTSNTYEQYF
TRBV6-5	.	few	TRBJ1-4	TGTGCCAGCAGCAAGCTACGGGCTAATGAAAAACTGTTTTTT	CASSKLRANEKLFF
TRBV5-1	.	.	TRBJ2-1	TGCGCCAGCTTAGGGGAGGCTTACAATGAGCAGTTCTTC	CASLGEAYNEQFF
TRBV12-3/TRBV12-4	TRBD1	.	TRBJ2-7	TGTGCCAGCAGCCGACAGGGGGCGGCCTACGAGCAGTACTTC	CASSRQGAAYEQYF
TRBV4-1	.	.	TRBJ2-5	TGCGCCAGCAGCCGAGAACCAGCGGGCGAGACCCAGTACTTC	CASSREPAGETQYF
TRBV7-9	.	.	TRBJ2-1	TGTGCCAGCAGCTTAATTGTTCGGGCCGTAAGCTCCTACAATGAGCAGTTCTTC	CASSLIVRAVSSYNEQFF
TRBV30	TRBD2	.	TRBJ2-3	TGTGGCCTGGAGAGGCTCACCGGGGGGGCAGATACGCAGTATTTT	CGLERLTGGADTQYF
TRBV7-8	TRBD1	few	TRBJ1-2	TGTGCCAGTACACTCAATAGCCAAGGGACAGGCGGTGGCTACACCTTC	CASTLNSQGTGGGYTF
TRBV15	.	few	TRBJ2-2	TGTGCCACCAGCAGAACCGGGACACCGAGGAACACCGGGGAGCTGTTTTTT	CATSRTGTPRNTGELFF
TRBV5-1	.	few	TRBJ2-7	TGCGCCAGCAGCCTCACAGGGACGGAGCAGTACTTC	CASSLTGTEQYF
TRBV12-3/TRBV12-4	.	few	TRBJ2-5	TGTGCCAGCAGTGCCGGCGACAGCTTCGAGACCCAGTACTTC	CASSAGDSFETQYF
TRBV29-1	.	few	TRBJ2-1	TGCAGCGTTGAAGATCTAATGGGCGCAGTGAGGGCGAATGAGCAGTTCTTC	CSVEDLMGAVRANEQFF
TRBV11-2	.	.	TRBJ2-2	TGTGCCAGCAGCTTAGATTCCAGGCCCCGGGAGCTGTTTTTT	CASSLDSRPRELFF
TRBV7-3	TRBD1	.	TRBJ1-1	TGTGCCAGCAGCCCCGACAGGGGAGCTCTAGCTTTCTTT	CASSPDRGALAFF
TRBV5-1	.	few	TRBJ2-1	TGCGCCAGCAGCTTGGGGGGTAGGGATGAGCAGTTCTTC	CASSLGGRDEQFF
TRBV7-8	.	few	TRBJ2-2	TGTGCCAGCAGGGGTCCCGGAGACACCGGGGAGCTGTTTTTT	CASRGPGDTGELFF
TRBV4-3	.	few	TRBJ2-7	TGCGCCAGCAGCCAAGATTGGGGCAGACTCCCCTACGAGCAGTACTTC	CASSQDWGRLPYEQYF
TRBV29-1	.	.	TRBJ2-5	TGCAGCGTTGAAGCTGAGAAAAGGGAGACCCAGTACTTC	CSVEAEKRETQYF
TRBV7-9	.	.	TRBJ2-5	TGTGCCAGCATCGCAGGTCGGTTGGCGGCTCAAGAGACCCAGTACTTC	CASIAGRLAAQETQYF
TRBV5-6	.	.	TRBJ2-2	TGTGCCAGCAGCTTCGGACTTCTCGGGGAGCTGTTTTTT	CASSFGLLGELFF
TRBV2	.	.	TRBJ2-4	TGTGCCAGCAGAGGACATTGGGCTACTGGGGCCAAAAACATTCAGTACTTC	CASRGHWATGAKNIQYF
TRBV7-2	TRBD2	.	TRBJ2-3	TGTGCCAGCAGCTTACTAGCGGGGGTCACAGATACGCAGTATTTT	CASSLLAGVTDTQYF
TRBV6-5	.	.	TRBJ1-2	TGTGCCAGCAGTTATGTCCTGAACCCGGACGGCTACACCTTC	CASSYVLNPDGYTF
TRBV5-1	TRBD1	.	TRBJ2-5	TGCGCCAGCAGCCCCGGGACAGGCCCTGGGGAGACCCAGTACTTC	CASSPGTGPGETQYF
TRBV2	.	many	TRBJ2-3	TGTGCCAGCAACAGACAGACCCAGGATCAGTATTTT	CASNRQTQDQYF